This T cell receptor beta chain was recorded in a study of blood T cell repertoires in COVID-19. On the study more broadly: Acute and convalescent COVID-19 samples came from the United States, Italy and Spain.

The table came from immunoSEQ multiplex PCR; TCRdb's copy has only in-frame clones and leaves some out. The sample has about 350,000 clones, more than 75% seen once. The germline gives CDR1 SGHDT, CDR2 YYEEEE. The CDR3 extends over 15 amino acids. V lost 3 bases and J 0 bases, leaving 12 bases between the germline ends. The sequence derives from a woman aged 25 to 39 who had recovered from COVID-19. The sequenced material came from PBMCs or T cells enriched from blood (not recorded which). V is TRBV5-6 and J is TRBJ1-1, with D possibly matching TRBD1 (6 bases). CDR3 loop: CASSWTATMNTEAFF. The CDR3 DNA reads TGTGCCAGCAGCTGGACAGCTACGATGAACACTGAAGCTTTCTTT.